This TCR beta chain appears in the sequencing data of a study of early T cells in non-severe SARS-CoV-2 infection. In germline, CDR1 is MNHNS, CDR2 SASEGT. Deletions cut 5 bases from V and 1 base from J, with 12 bases between. CDR3 length: 15 amino acids. This clonotype showed up just a few times. Its specificity is not known. General study points: VDJdb matching, biased toward anti-spike CD8 responses, missed private and CD4 specificities.

Unique molecular identifiers tagged individual cDNA molecules. TCRdb fed the 5' RACE reads into MiXCR, producing one record per CDR3 protein. The sample has over 45,000 distinct CDR3 sequences, around 6% seen once. This clonotype was sampled from an adult who was a healthcare worker with PCR-confirmed SARS-CoV-2 infection or an uninfected control (not recorded which). The sample taken for sequencing was whole blood. The chain has TRBV6-1 and TRBJ1-5; D remains unclear. The CDR3 nucleotides read TGTGCCAGCAGTCAACAAGCCGAGAGCAATCAGCCCCAGCATTTT. As protein: CASSQQAESNQPQHF.